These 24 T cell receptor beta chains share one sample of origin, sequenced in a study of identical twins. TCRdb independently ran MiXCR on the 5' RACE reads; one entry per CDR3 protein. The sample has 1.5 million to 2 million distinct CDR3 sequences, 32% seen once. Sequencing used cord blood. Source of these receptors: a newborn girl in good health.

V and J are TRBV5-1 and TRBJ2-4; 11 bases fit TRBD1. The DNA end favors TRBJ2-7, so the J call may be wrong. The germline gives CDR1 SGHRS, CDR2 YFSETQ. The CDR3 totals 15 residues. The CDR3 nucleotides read TGCGCCAGCAGCTCGGGACAGGGGGTCTTCTACGAGCAGTACTTC. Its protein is CASSSGQGVFYEQYF.

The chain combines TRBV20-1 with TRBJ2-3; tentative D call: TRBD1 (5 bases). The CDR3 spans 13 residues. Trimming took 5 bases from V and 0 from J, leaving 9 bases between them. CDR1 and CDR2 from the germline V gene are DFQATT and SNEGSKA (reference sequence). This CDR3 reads CSAWTPSTDTQYF. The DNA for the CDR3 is TGCAGTGCTTGGACACCTAGCACAGATACGCAGTATTTT.

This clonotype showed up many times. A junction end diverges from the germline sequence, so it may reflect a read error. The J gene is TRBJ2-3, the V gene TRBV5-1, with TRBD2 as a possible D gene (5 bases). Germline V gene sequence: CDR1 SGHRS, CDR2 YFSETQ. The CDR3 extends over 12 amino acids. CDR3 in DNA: TGTGCCAGCAGCTTAGCGTCAGATACGCAGTATTTT. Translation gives CASSLASDTQYF.

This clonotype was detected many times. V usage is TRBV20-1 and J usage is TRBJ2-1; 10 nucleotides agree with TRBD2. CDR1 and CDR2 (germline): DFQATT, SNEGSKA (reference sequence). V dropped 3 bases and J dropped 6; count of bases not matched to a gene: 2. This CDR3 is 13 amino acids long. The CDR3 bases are TGCAGTGCTAGTTTAGCGGGAGGCAATGAGCAGTTCTTC. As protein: CSASLAGGNEQFF.

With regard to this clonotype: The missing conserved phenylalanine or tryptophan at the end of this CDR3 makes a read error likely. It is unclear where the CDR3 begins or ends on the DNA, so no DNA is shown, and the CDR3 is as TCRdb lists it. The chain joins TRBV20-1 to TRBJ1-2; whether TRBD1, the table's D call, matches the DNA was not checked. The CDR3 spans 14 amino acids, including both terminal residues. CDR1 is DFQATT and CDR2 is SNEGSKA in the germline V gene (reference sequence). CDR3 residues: CSARDRGPHYGYIL.

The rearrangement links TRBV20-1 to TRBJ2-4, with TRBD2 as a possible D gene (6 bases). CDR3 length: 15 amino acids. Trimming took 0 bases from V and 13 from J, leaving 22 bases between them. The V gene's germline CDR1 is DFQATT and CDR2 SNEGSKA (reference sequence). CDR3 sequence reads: CSARDPGAGKNEQYF. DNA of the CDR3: TGCAGTGCTAGAGATCCCGGAGCGGGTAAGAATGAGCAGTACTTC.

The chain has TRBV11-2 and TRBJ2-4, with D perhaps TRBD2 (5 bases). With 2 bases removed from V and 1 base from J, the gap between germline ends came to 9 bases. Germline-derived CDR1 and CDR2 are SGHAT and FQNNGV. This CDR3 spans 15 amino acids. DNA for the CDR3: TGTGCCAGCAGCTTACGGGGAATGGCCAAAAACATTCAGTACTTC. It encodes CASSLRGMAKNIQYF.

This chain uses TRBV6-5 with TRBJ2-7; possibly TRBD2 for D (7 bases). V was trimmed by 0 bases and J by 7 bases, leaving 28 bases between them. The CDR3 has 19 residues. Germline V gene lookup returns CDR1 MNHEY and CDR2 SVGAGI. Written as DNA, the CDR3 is TGTGCCAGCAGTTACTCCGGCCCCGGGGCAGCGGGACACAGCAATGAGCAGTACTTC. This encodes CASSYSGPGAAGHSNEQYF.

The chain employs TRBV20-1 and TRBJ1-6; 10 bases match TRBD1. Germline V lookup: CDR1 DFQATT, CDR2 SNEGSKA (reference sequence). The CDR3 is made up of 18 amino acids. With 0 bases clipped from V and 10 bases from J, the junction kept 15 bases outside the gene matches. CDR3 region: CSARDSFGQGERGSPLHF. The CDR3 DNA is TGCAGTGCTAGAGATTCATTCGGACAGGGGGAAAGAGGGTCACCCCTCCACTTT.

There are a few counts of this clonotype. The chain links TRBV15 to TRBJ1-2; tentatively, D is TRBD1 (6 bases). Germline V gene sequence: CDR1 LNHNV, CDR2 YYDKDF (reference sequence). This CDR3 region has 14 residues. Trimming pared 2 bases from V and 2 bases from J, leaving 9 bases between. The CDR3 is CATSRITGNYGYTF. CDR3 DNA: TGTGCCACCAGCAGAATCACAGGGAACTATGGCTACACCTTC.

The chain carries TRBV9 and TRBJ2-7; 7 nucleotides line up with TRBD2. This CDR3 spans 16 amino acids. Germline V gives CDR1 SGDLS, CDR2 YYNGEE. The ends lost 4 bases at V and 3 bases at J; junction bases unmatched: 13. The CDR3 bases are TGTGCCAGCAGCCCCGGCTCGACTAGCTACCTCTACGAGCAGTACTTC. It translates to CASSPGSTSYLYEQYF.

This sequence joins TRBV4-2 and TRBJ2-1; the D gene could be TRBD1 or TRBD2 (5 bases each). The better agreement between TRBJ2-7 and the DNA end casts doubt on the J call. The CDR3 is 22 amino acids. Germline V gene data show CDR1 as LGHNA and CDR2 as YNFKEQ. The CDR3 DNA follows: TGTGCCAGCAGCCATGGAAAGGGACCCGGGACGGATTTTTTATCCTCCTACAATGAGCAGTACTTC. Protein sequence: CASSHGKGPGTDFLSSYNEQYF.

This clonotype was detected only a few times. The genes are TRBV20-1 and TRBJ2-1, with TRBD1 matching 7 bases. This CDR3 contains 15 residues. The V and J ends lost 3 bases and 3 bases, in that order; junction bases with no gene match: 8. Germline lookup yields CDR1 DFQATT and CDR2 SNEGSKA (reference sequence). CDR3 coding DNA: TGCAGTGCTAGGGAACAGGGGATCCTCTACAATGAGCAGTTCTTC. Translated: CSAREQGILYNEQFF.

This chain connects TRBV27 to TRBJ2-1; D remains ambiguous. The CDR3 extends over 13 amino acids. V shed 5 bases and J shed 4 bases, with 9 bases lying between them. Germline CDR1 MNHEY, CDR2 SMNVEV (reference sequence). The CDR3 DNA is TGTGCCAGCAGTAGCAGGATGTACAATGAGCAGTTCTTC. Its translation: CASSSRMYNEQFF.

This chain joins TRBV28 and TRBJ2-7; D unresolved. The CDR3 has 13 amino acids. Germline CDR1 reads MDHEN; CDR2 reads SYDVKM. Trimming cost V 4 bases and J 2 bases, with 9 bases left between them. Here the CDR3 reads CASSSRSTYEQYF. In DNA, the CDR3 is TGTGCCAGCAGTTCCCGGAGCACCTACGAGCAGTACTTC.

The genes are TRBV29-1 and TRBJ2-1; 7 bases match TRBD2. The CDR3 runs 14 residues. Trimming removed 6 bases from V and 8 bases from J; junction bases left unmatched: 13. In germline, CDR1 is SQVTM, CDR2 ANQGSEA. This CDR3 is CSVGGRLKGDEQFF. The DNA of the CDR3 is TGCAGCGTGGGAGGGCGCTTGAAAGGCGATGAGCAGTTCTTC.

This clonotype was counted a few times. The CDR3 DNA reads TGTGCCAGCAGACTACTCCGTTCAGGGTGGGACACCGGGGAGCTGTTTTTT. It translates to CASRLLRSGWDTGELFF. This chain uses TRBV6-6 with TRBJ2-2; maybe TRBD1 (5 bases). The CDR3 totals 17 residues. Trimming left V 6 bases short and J 3 bases short, with 20 bases between. Germline V gene sequence: CDR1 MNHNY, CDR2 SVGAGI (reference sequence).

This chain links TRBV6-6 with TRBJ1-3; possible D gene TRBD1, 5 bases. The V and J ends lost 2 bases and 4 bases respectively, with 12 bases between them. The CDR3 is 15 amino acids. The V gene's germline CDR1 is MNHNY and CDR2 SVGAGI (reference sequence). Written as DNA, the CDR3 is TGTGCCAGCAGTTACAGCGGGGCGCAGGGAAACACCATATATTTT. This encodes CASSYSGAQGNTIYF.

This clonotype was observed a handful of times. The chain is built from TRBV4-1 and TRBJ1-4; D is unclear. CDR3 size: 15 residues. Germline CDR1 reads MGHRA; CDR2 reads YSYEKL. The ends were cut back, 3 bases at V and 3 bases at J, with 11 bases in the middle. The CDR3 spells CASSQTGLPNEKLFF. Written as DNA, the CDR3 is TGCGCCAGCAGCCAGACCGGGCTCCCTAATGAAAAACTGTTTTTT.

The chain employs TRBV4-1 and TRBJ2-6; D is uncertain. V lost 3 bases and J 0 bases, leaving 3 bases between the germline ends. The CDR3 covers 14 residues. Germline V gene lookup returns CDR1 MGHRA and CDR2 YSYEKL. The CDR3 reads CASSHVSGANVLTF. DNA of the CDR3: TGCGCCAGCAGCCACGTCTCTGGGGCCAACGTCCTGACTTTC.

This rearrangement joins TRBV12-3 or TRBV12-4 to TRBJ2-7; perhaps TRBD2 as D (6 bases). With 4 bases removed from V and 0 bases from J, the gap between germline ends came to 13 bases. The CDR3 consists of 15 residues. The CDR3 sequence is CASSSRIADSYEQYF. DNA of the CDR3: TGTGCCAGCAGTTCCCGGATAGCGGACTCCTACGAGCAGTACTTC.

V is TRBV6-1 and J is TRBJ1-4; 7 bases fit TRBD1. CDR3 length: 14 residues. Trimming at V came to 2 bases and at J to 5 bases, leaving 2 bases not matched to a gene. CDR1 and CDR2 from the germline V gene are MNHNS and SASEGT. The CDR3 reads CASSEPGQNEKLFF. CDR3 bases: TGTGCCAGCAGTGAACCGGGACAGAATGAAAAACTGTTTTTT.

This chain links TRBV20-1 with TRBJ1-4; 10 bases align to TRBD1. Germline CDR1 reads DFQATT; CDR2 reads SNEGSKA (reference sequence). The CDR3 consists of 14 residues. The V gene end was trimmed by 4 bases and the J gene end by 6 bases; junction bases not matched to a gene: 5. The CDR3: CSATRQGADEKLFF. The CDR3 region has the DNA TGCAGTGCTACGAGACAGGGGGCGGATGAAAAACTGTTTTTT.

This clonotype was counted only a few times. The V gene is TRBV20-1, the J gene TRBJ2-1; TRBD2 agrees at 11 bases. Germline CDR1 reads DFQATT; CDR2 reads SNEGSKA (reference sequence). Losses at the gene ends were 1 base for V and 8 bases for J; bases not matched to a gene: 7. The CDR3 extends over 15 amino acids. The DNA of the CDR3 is TGCAGTGCTAGAGGGGGACTAGCGGTCCCGTATGAGCAGTTCTTC. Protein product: CSARGGLAVPYEQFF.